Below are 26 T cell receptor beta chains sequenced from a single sample in a study of T cells expressing NK-cell markers. Reanalyzing the 5' RACE reads, TCRdb keeps one entry per CDR3 protein, without DNA. The sample table includes 440,000 or so distinct CDR3 sequences. Sequenced material: blood T cells: a sorted CD56 or NKG2C T cell subset, CD4+ or CD8+ T cells, or bulk PBMC T cells (not recorded which). All receptors come from a woman between 18 and 70 years old in good health.

The CDR3 loop is CASSLGGGINYGYTF. The chain is built from TRBV9 and TRBJ1-2; TCRdb's D call of TRBD1 is untestable without DNA. The germline CDR1 and CDR2 sequences are SGDLS and YYNGEE. The CDR3 spans 15 residues. Drawing the rest from reference TRBV9 and TRBJ1-2, the complete variable domain is DSGVTQTPKHLITATGQRVTLRCSPRSGDLSVYWYQQSLDQGLQFLIQYYNGEERAKGNILERFSAQQFPDLHSELNLSSLELGDSALYFCASSLGGGINYGYTFGSGTRLTVV.

V is TRBV27 and J is TRBJ2-7. The length of the CDR3 is 13 residues. The germline V gene encodes CDR1 MNHEY and CDR2 SMNVEV (reference sequence). The CDR3 here is CASSLSALYEQYF.

The chain carries TRBV28 and TRBJ2-1. This CDR3 has 16 residues. CDR1 and CDR2 from the germline V gene are MDHEN and SYDVKM. CDR3 protein: CASSTSTGGPYNEQFF.

The gene calls are TRBV11-2 and TRBJ1-5. In germline, CDR1 is SGHAT, CDR2 FQNNGV. The CDR3 loop spans 15 amino acids. The CDR3 sequence is CASSFEGGPNQPQHF.

The genes are TRBV20-1 and TRBJ1-1. The CDR3 is made up of 13 amino acids. Germline lookup yields CDR1 DFQATT and CDR2 SNEGSKA (reference sequence). The CDR3 loop reads CSAPDVGLSEAFF.

The gene calls are TRBV6-5 and TRBJ1-1. This CDR3 is 13 amino acids long. The germline gives CDR1 MNHEY, CDR2 SVGAGI. CDR3 protein: CASSTTDRTEAFF.

This chain uses TRBV5-1 with TRBJ1-2; with no DNA, the TCRdb D assignment of TRBD1 cannot be verified. Germline-derived CDR1 and CDR2 are SGHRS and YFSETQ. The CDR3 totals 12 residues. The CDR3 protein is CASSLAPGGYTF.

The chain recombines TRBV4-3 with TRBJ1-1. The CDR3 is 14 amino acids. Germline V gene lookup returns CDR1 LGHNA and CDR2 YSLEER. This chain's CDR3 is CASSQGSRNTEAFF.

The gene calls are TRBV6-2 or TRBV6-3 and TRBJ2-5; checking the TCRdb D call of TRBD1 is not possible without DNA. Germline CDR1 reads MNHEY; CDR2 reads SVGEGT. CDR3 size: 16 residues. CDR3 in amino acids: CASSYIPGQGRQTQYF.

This chain uses TRBV21-1 with TRBJ2-5; TCRdb gives TRBD1 as the D gene, but with no DNA this cannot be confirmed. TRBV21-1 is a pseudogene locus. This CDR3 has 14 residues. CDR3: CASSKGRDVETQYF.

The CDR3 here is CASSSTRVGGNEQYF. The J gene is TRBJ2-7, the V gene TRBV28; the TCRdb call, TRBD1, lacks DNA for checking. The CDR3 is made up of 15 amino acids. CDR1 and CDR2 (germline): MDHEN, SYDVKM.

The chain couples TRBV12-3 or TRBV12-4 to TRBJ2-7; TCRdb reports TRBD1, a call that lacks DNA to check it against. The CDR3 is 14 amino acids. The CDR3: CASRPRDRGNEQYF.

CDR3 region: CAISESGTGYEKLFF. J is TRBJ1-4 and V is TRBV10-3; TCRdb selects TRBD1, and the lack of DNA leaves this call unchecked. Germline assignment: CDR1 ENHRY and CDR2 SYGVKD. CDR3 length: 15 residues.

V usage is TRBV20-1 and J usage is TRBJ2-7; TCRdb proposes TRBD2, but this gene call is untestable without DNA. The CDR3 sequence is 12 residues long. From germline, CDR1 is DFQATT and CDR2 SNEGSKA (reference sequence). The CDR3 is CSGREVSDEQYF.

The chain employs TRBV5-6 and TRBJ2-2. The CDR3 spans 14 residues. Germline CDR1 is SGHDT and CDR2 is YYEEEE. The CDR3 spells CASSLLGWTGELFF.

This chain links TRBV6-1 with TRBJ2-7; the TCRdb D gene call, TRBD2, has no DNA to confirm it. The CDR3 sequence is 14 residues long. Germline-derived CDR1 and CDR2 are MNHNS and SASEGT. The CDR3 is CASDSPGPPYEQYF.

The J gene is TRBJ2-1, the V gene TRBV28; the D call of TRBD1 rests on TCRdb alone, since no DNA is present to check it. From germline, CDR1 is MDHEN and CDR2 SYDVKM. The CDR3 consists of 16 residues. The CDR3 protein is CASSLAGQGEYNEQFF.

CDR3 sequence reads: CASIGQPNQPQHF. This chain links TRBV3-1 with TRBJ1-5. CDR3 length: 13 residues. Germline CDR1 LGHDT, CDR2 YNNKEL (reference sequence).

The chain is built from TRBV10-3 and TRBJ2-7; TCRdb's D call of TRBD2 is untestable without DNA. The CDR3 spans 15 residues. Germline V lookup: CDR1 ENHRY, CDR2 SYGVKD. This CDR3 is CAISDDSGRSYEQYF.

The chain has TRBV7-2 and TRBJ2-1. The CDR3 is made up of 12 amino acids. The germline V gene encodes CDR1 SGHTA and CDR2 FQGNSA. Here the CDR3 reads CASSRMNNEQFF. Combining the CDR3 with reference TRBV7-2 and TRBJ2-1 gives the whole variable domain GAGVSQSPSNKVTEKGKDVELRCDPISGHTALYWYRQSLGQGLEFLIYFQGNSAPDKSGLPSDRFSAERTGGSVSTLTIQRTQQEDSAVYLCASSRMNNEQFFGPGTRLTVL.

The rearrangement uses TRBV4-1 and TRBJ2-1; the D call from TCRdb, TRBD2, cannot be confirmed without DNA. Looked up from germline, CDR1 is MGHRA and CDR2 is YSYEKL. CDR3 size: 21 residues. CDR3 in amino acids: CASSQEKTALAGVSSYNEQFF.

The chain combines TRBV14 with TRBJ2-1; as DNA is missing, the TRBD2 call by TCRdb cannot be tested. This CDR3 region has 15 residues. Germline V lookup: CDR1 SGHDN, CDR2 FVKESK. The chain's CDR3 is CASSPHGGRNGEQFF.

The V and J genes are TRBV6-5 and TRBJ2-3; without DNA, the TCRdb call of TRBD2 cannot be checked. The CDR3 extends over 17 amino acids. The V gene's germline CDR1 is MNHEY and CDR2 SVGAGI. CDR3 sequence: CGSSSRLAGYARDTQYF.

The chain links TRBV9 to TRBJ1-5. The germline V gene encodes CDR1 SGDLS and CDR2 YYNGEE. The CDR3 covers 13 residues. The CDR3 spells CASSVGLDQPQHF.

The chain employs TRBV7-9 and TRBJ2-4; TCRdb gives TRBD1 as the D gene, but with no DNA this cannot be confirmed. Looked up from germline, CDR1 is SEHNR and CDR2 is FQNEAQ (reference sequence). The CDR3 runs to 14 residues. CDR3 region: CASSPVQGSSIQYF.

The chain uses TRBV11-1 and TRBJ2-3. This CDR3 is 12 amino acids long. Germline V gene data show CDR1 as SGHAT and CDR2 as FQDESV (reference sequence). The CDR3 sequence is CASRRTTDTQYF.